This is a list of T cell receptor beta chains from one sample in a study of identical twins. TCRdb passed the 5' RACE reads through MiXCR, listing each CDR3 protein once. The sample holds about 100,000 distinct CDR3 sequences, under 6.5% seen once. The sample taken for sequencing was memory T cells sorted from blood. The receptors originated from a woman aged 45-65 years in good health. CDR3s include the opening cysteine and the closing phenylalanine or tryptophan. The D gene is left open where the match is weak. Part of the rows lack a size; the others show once, few, many or a class for expanded clones.

J gene	clone size	D gene	V gene	CDR3 protein	CDR3 DNA
TRBJ2-1	many	TRBD1	TRBV5-5	CASSLSVSAGTGEFF	TGTGCCAGCAGCTTGAGTGTTTCGGCCGGGACAGGGGAGTTCTTC
TRBJ1-4	many	.	TRBV20-1	CSARGALDYEKLFF	TGCAGTGCTAGAGGGGCACTAGATTATGAAAAACTGTTTTTT
TRBJ2-1	medium-sized	TRBD2	TRBV15	CATSPTGTRGGEQFF	TGTGCCACCAGTCCGACCGGGACGCGGGGAGGGGAGCAGTTCTTC
TRBJ2-1	.	TRBD2	TRBV5-1	CASSRTSGAYNEQFF	TGCGCCAGCAGTAGGACTAGCGGAGCCTACAATGAGCAGTTCTTC
TRBJ1-1	many	TRBD1	TRBV29-1	CSARGTVPTEAFF	TGCAGCGCGCGGGGGACAGTCCCTACTGAAGCTTTCTTT
TRBJ2-2	many	.	TRBV7-8	CASSLGLRQNTGELFF	TGTGCCAGCAGCTTAGGTCTTCGTCAGAACACCGGGGAGCTGTTTTTT
TRBJ2-3	.	.	TRBV9	CASSVLPGESNTQYF	TGTGCCAGCAGCGTCCTCCCCGGGGAGTCAAATACGCAGTATTTT
TRBJ1-1	.	.	TRBV6-1	CASSERWGGTEAFF	TGTGCCAGCAGTGAAAGGTGGGGCGGCACTGAAGCTTTCTTT
TRBJ2-1	few	.	TRBV6-1	CASSERLFEGGSEQFF	TGTGCCAGCAGTGAAAGGCTGTTCGAGGGGGGGAGTGAGCAGTTCTTC
TRBJ2-5	many	TRBD2	TRBV20-1	CSAQDTSGRWETQYF	TGCAGTGCTCAAGATACTAGCGGGAGGTGGGAGACCCAGTACTTC
TRBJ2-1	many	TRBD2	TRBV10-3	CAIEEPTSDSYNEQFF	TGTGCCATTGAGGAGCCGACTAGCGACTCCTACAATGAGCAGTTCTTC
TRBJ1-2	many	.	TRBV29-1	CSVQIGGYGYTF	TGCAGCGTTCAGATCGGGGGCTATGGCTACACCTTC
TRBJ2-2	few	.	TRBV19	CASIHRTGELFF	TGTGCCAGTATTCATAGGACCGGGGAGCTGTTTTTT
TRBJ2-5	many	.	TRBV1	CTSSQDRQAQETQYF	TGCACCAGCAGCCAAGATCGACAGGCCCAAGAGACCCAGTACTTC
TRBJ2-3	many	TRBD2	TRBV7-2	CASSPGLAAFGTQYF	TGTGCCAGCAGCCCGGGACTAGCGGCATTTGGTACGCAGTATTTT
TRBJ2-3	many	.	TRBV20-1	CSPMGSTTDTQYF	TGCAGCCCCATGGGCTCGACCACAGATACGCAGTATTTT
TRBJ1-5	few	.	TRBV27	CASSTLGNQPQHF	TGTGCCAGCAGTACATTAGGCAATCAGCCCCAGCATTTT
TRBJ2-1	many	TRBD2	TRBV12-5	CASGLRAGGSYNEQFF	TGTGCTAGTGGCCTCCGGGCGGGAGGGTCCTACAATGAGCAGTTCTTC
TRBJ2-4	many	.	TRBV5-4	CASSFLRPGGNIQYF	TGTGCCAGCAGCTTTCTTAGACCCGGGGGAAACATTCAGTACTTC
TRBJ2-3	many	TRBD2	TRBV5-1	CASSFQTSADTQYF	TGCGCCAGCAGCTTCCAGACTAGCGCAGATACGCAGTATTTT
TRBJ2-4	many	.	TRBV24-1	CATSDRGSLAKNIQYF	TGTGCCACCAGTGACCGGGGATCTCTAGCCAAAAACATTCAGTACTTC
TRBJ1-2	many	TRBD1	TRBV18	CASSTRGGQGYTF	TGTGCCAGCTCTACGCGAGGGGGCCAAGGCTACACCTTC
TRBJ1-2	many	.	TRBV5-1	CASSLDSTYGYTF	TGCGCCAGCAGCTTGGACAGCACCTATGGCTACACCTTC
TRBJ2-5	many	.	TRBV14	CASSQGSSGLETQYF	TGTGCCAGCAGCCAAGGATCTTCAGGGTTAGAGACCCAGTACTTC
TRBJ2-2	many	.	TRBV27	CASPHTGELFF	TGTGCCAGCCCTCACACCGGGGAGCTGTTTTTT
TRBJ1-1	many	.	TRBV24-1	CATRGGSGNTEAFF	TGTGCCACCAGAGGGGGGTCTGGTAACACTGAAGCTTTCTTT
TRBJ2-2	many	TRBD2	TRBV28	CASSFPRGAGELFF	TGTGCCAGCAGTTTCCCCCGGGGGGCCGGGGAGCTGTTTTTT
TRBJ2-7	many	.	TRBV29-1	CSCGLRGDEQYF	TGCAGCTGTGGCTTAAGGGGGGACGAGCAGTACTTC
TRBJ2-1	many	TRBD2	TRBV5-6	CASSLGTSGYNEQFF	TGTGCCAGCAGCTTGGGTACTAGCGGCTACAATGAGCAGTTCTTC
TRBJ1-2	few	.	TRBV19	CASSIRENYGYTF	TGTGCCAGTAGTATCAGGGAGAACTATGGCTACACCTTC
TRBJ2-6	.	.	TRBV9	CASSVKSTGANVLTF	TGTGCCAGCAGCGTAAAAAGTACTGGGGCCAACGTCCTGACTTTC
TRBJ2-7	many	.	TRBV7-6	CASSLDEYEQYF	TGTGCCAGCAGCTTAGATGAGTACGAGCAGTACTTC
TRBJ2-2	many	.	TRBV6-5	CASSPDTWNTGELFF	TGTGCCAGCAGCCCGGACACATGGAACACCGGGGAGCTGTTTTTT
TRBJ1-2	many	TRBD1	TRBV5-1	CASSNERQGTGGYTF	TGCGCCAGCAGCAACGAGAGACAGGGTACGGGCGGCTACACCTTC
TRBJ2-6	few	.	TRBV11-2	CASSTRRGTGANVLTF	TGTGCCAGCAGCACGAGACGGGGAACTGGGGCCAACGTCCTGACTTTC
TRBJ2-5	many	.	TRBV5-6	CASSLSSAETQYF	TGTGCCAGCAGCTTGAGTAGCGCAGAGACCCAGTACTTC
TRBJ2-7	many	TRBD1	TRBV20-1	CSARTRPDRAQSYEQYF	TGCAGTGCTAGAACACGACCGGACAGGGCTCAGTCCTACGAGCAGTACTTC
TRBJ2-3	.	.	TRBV28	CASRPGTSDDTQYF	TGTGCCAGCAGGCCCGGGACCTCTGATGATACGCAGTATTTT
TRBJ1-2	many	.	TRBV9	CASSVSGANYGYTF	TGTGCCAGCAGCGTATCCGGGGCGAACTATGGCTACACCTTC
TRBJ2-1	few	.	TRBV23-1	CASSQQASDSEQFF	TGCGCCAGCAGTCAACAGGCTAGTGACAGTGAGCAGTTCTTC
TRBJ2-4	few	TRBD2	TRBV5-1	CASSLAGLAGELAKNIQYF	TGCGCCAGCAGCTTGGCCGGACTAGCGGGAGAGTTAGCCAAAAACATTCAGTACTTC
TRBJ2-7	many	.	TRBV20-1	CSAPDPGSTYEQYF	TGCAGTGCTCCTGATCCGGGCTCTACCTACGAGCAGTACTTC
TRBJ2-6	many	.	TRBV11-3	CASSKRAGANVLTF	TGTGCCAGCAGCAAGAGGGCTGGGGCCAACGTCCTGACTTTC